The 18 T cell receptor beta chains listed next were all sequenced from one sample in a study of CD8 T cells in ankylosing spondylitis. TCRdb re-analysed the 5' RACE reads in MiXCR, keeping a single row per CDR3 protein. This table holds approximately 240,000 distinct CDR3 sequences, under 12% found once. The sample consisted of blood, either unsorted or a sorted T cell fraction (not recorded which). The receptor set was obtained from a male donor with ankylosing spondylitis or in good health (not recorded which).

This clonotype was detected many times. This chain links TRBV20-1 with TRBJ1-1, with D perhaps matching TRBD1 (6 bases). The CDR3 has 12 amino acids. Germline lookup yields CDR1 DFQATT and CDR2 SNEGSKA (reference sequence). Trimming took off 6 bases at V and 1 base at J, with 9 bases between the two ends. CDR3 residues: CSARTENTEAFF. CDR3 sequence (DNA): TGCAGTGCCAGGACAGAGAACACTGAAGCTTTCTTT.

This clonotype has only a few counts. V gene TRBV29-1 combines with J gene TRBJ2-2, with unresolved D. Germline V gives CDR1 SQVTM, CDR2 ANQGSEA. The CDR3 runs 14 residues. V was pared by 2 bases and J by 2 bases, with 9 bases between. The CDR3 DNA reads as TGCAGCGTTGAATACCGACTTAACACCGGGGAGCTGTTTTTT. Protein sequence: CSVEYRLNTGELFF.

In this sample, this clonotype turned up a few times. This chain uses TRBV29-1 with TRBJ2-1; D uncertain. Germline CDR1 SQVTM, CDR2 ANQGSEA. The CDR3 is 13 residues long. The germline V and J ends were trimmed by 2 bases and 6 bases, with 11 bases remaining between them. CDR3 DNA sequence: TGCAGCGTTGAACGGCGTCTTGGCAATGAGCAGTTCTTC. Translated: CSVERRLGNEQFF.

This clonotype occurred a few times. The rearrangement uses TRBV20-1 and TRBJ2-7; D could derive from TRBD1 or TRBD2 (5 bases each). This CDR3 region has 13 residues. CDR1 DFQATT and CDR2 SNEGSKA come from the germline V gene (reference sequence). The V and J ends lost 0 bases and 4 bases respectively, with 10 bases between them. In DNA, the CDR3 is TGCAGTGCTAGAGAAGGGACCGAATACGAGCAGTACTTC. Amino acids: CSAREGTEYEQYF.

In this sample, this clonotype turned up many times. V and J are TRBV5-1 and TRBJ2-7, with D tentatively TRBD1 or TRBD2 (5 bases each). V lost 0 bases and J lost 3, with 22 bases in between. The CDR3 sequence is 18 residues long. Per germline, CDR1 SGHRS and CDR2 YFSETQ. The CDR3 DNA is TGCGCCAGCAGCTTGGTCCCGGGACCGGGCTTGAGCTTCTACGAGCAGTACTTC. Translated: CASSLVPGPGLSFYEQYF. Drawing the rest from reference TRBV5-1 and TRBJ2-7, the complete variable domain is KAGVTQTPRYLIKTRGQQVTLSCSPISGHRSVSWYQQTPGQGLQFLFEYFSETQRNKGNFPGRFSGRQFSNSRSEMNVSTLELGDSALYLCASSLVPGPGLSFYEQYFGPGTRLTVT.

This clonotype was observed at least ten times. The rearrangement links TRBV25-1 to TRBJ1-1; D not certain. Trimming shortened V by 3 bases and J by 0 bases, and 5 bases separated the two germline ends. The CDR3 extends over 13 amino acids. From germline, CDR1 is MGHDK and CDR2 SYGVNS. The CDR3 nucleotides read TGTGCCAGCAGTGACGTTTTGAACACTGAAGCTTTCTTT. Protein: CASSDVLNTEAFF.

This clonotype was recorded at least ten times. The chain has TRBV5-1 and TRBJ1-1; D gene uncertain. CDR3 length: 11 residues. The germline V and J ends were trimmed by 7 bases and 4 bases, with 8 bases remaining between them. Germline CDR1 is SGHRS and CDR2 is YFSETQ. The CDR3: CASGVGTEAFF. The CDR3 nucleotides are TGCGCCAGCGGGGTGGGCACTGAAGCTTTCTTT.

V gene TRBV7-9 combines with J gene TRBJ1-1, with D possibly being TRBD1 (5 bases). CDR3 size: 14 residues. Germline CDR1 is SEHNR and CDR2 is FQNEAQ (reference sequence). The V end was cut by 1 base, the J end by 4 bases, with 10 bases between. The CDR3 nucleotides read TGTGCCAGCAGCTTAGGGGAGGGGATCACTGAAGCTTTCTTT. Translating gives CASSLGEGITEAFF.

This clonotype was detected ten times or more. The genes are TRBV5-5 and TRBJ1-2, with D possibly matching TRBD1 (5 bases). CDR3 size: 15 residues. Looked up from germline, CDR1 is SGHKS and CDR2 is YYEKEE (reference sequence). V dropped 0 bases and J dropped 4 bases, with 13 bases sitting between them. CDR3 bases: TGTGCCAGCAGCTTGGGGGTTGGGGCAGCCTATGGCTACACCTTC. Translating gives CASSLGVGAAYGYTF.

This clonotype was observed many times. The chain is built from TRBV25-1 and TRBJ1-2, with D hard to call. The germline V and J ends were trimmed by 6 bases and 2 bases, with 10 bases remaining between them. The germline gives CDR1 MGHDK, CDR2 SYGVNS. The CDR3 is 13 residues long. CDR3 DNA sequence: TGTGCCAGCAGCCAGGCTACAAACTATGGCTACACCTTC. This gives the protein CASSQATNYGYTF.

This clonotype was counted at least ten times. CDR3 sequence reads: CATSARTSGYDEQFF. The DNA of the CDR3 is TGTGCCACCAGTGCAAGGACTAGCGGGTACGATGAGCAGTTCTTC. The chain links TRBV24-1 to TRBJ2-1, with 11 bases matching TRBD2. Germline CDR1 and CDR2: KGHDR and SFDVKD. The CDR3 loop spans 15 amino acids. V gave up 5 bases and J gave up 8 bases; unmatched junction bases: 7.

This clonotype was picked up many times. The V and J genes are TRBV7-9 and TRBJ2-3; D is uncertain. V lost 7 bases to trimming and J lost 5 bases, with 16 bases between them. This CDR3 contains 14 residues. The germline V gene has CDR1 SEHNR and CDR2 FQNEAQ (reference sequence). The CDR3 nucleotides are TGTGCCAGCACTCCGGATGGTGAAAGAGATACGCAGTATTTT. Translation: CASTPDGERDTQYF.

The chain employs TRBV5-6 and TRBJ2-1; D is uncertain. This CDR3 comprises 13 residues. V dropped 2 bases and J dropped 8 bases, with 11 bases sitting between them. Per the germline V gene, CDR1 is SGHDT and CDR2 is YYEEEE. The CDR3 coding sequence is TGTGCCAGCAGCTTTGTTGGGTCTGATGAGCAGTTCTTC. Translated, it gives CASSFVGSDEQFF.

This clonotype occurred many times. The chain couples TRBV11-2 to TRBJ2-5; D may be TRBD1 or TRBD2 (6 bases each). The CDR3 runs 15 residues. With 5 bases removed from V and 1 base from J, the gap between germline ends came to 14 bases. Per germline, CDR1 SGHAT and CDR2 FQNNGV. CDR3 DNA: TGTGCCAGCAGCCCGAATACGGGGGCCCAAGAGACCCAGTACTTC. This encodes CASSPNTGAQETQYF.

The genes are TRBV6-2 or TRBV6-3 and TRBJ2-3, with TRBD1 matching over 12 bases. The CDR3 totals 15 residues. The germline V gene has CDR1 MNHEY and CDR2 SVGEGT. With V trimmed by 2 bases and J by 4 bases, 1 base remained unmatched. The CDR3 nucleotides read TGTGCCAGCAGTTACGGGACAGGGGGCGCAGATACGCAGTATTTT. It specifies CASSYGTGGADTQYF.

At least ten counts were recorded for this clonotype. The V call is TRBV6-5, the J call TRBJ1-4, with D possibly TRBD1 on 6 matching bases. The V gene lost 4 bases and the J gene lost 3 bases, with 9 bases spanning the gap. This CDR3 has 14 amino acids. Germline V CDR1 and CDR2: MNHEY, SVGAGI. This CDR3 reads CASSSDRSNEKLFF. Here the CDR3 DNA reads TGTGCCAGCAGTTCAGACAGGTCTAATGAAAAACTGTTTTTT.

This clonotype came up many times. The rearrangement joins TRBV5-4 to TRBJ2-7; 11 bases are shared with TRBD2. The germline V gene has CDR1 SGHNT and CDR2 YYREEE (reference sequence). The CDR3 is 18 amino acids. V shed 0 bases, J shed 2 bases, and the junction held 10 bases outside the gene matches. The CDR3 sequence is CASSLGRLAGTGPYEQYF. DNA for the CDR3: TGTGCCAGCAGCTTGGGTCGACTAGCGGGGACCGGGCCCTACGAGCAGTACTTC. The whole variable domain, remainder taken from reference TRBV5-4 and TRBJ2-7, is ETGVTQSPTHLIKTRGQQVTLRCSSQSGHNTVSWYQQALGQGPQFIFQYYREEENGRGNFPPRFSGLQFPNYSSELNVNALELDDSALYLCASSLGRLAGTGPYEQYFGPGTRLTVT.

This clonotype has ten or more counts. This chain joins TRBV20-1 and TRBJ2-3; the D is unclear. Germline values: CDR1 DFQATT, CDR2 SNEGSKA (reference sequence). V was cut by 5 bases and J by 0 bases, with 12 bases left in between. The CDR3 runs to 14 residues. The CDR3, as DNA: TGCAGTGCTCCCCCGGCAGGCAGCACAGATACGCAGTATTTT. It codes for CSAPPAGSTDTQYF.